These 25 T cell receptor beta chains came from one sample sequenced in a study of blood T cell repertoires in COVID-19. Produced via immunoSEQ multiplex PCR; TCRdb's table is partial and in-frame only. The sample yields about 240,000 clones, more than 75% seen once. Source material: peripheral blood. The receptors were sampled from an elderly man with acute or convalescent COVID-19.

The V gene is TRBV19, the J gene TRBJ1-5, with 10 bases fitting TRBD1. Germline V lookup: CDR1 LNHDA, CDR2 SQIVND (reference sequence). J lost 5 bases, V lost 4 bases, and 2 bases had no gene match. The CDR3 extends over 14 amino acids. The CDR3 DNA follows: TGTGCCAGTAGTAGGGACAGGGGATATCAGCCCCAGCATTTT. Its protein product is CASSRDRGYQPQHF.

The CDR3 loop reads CASSQGQGAMNTEAFF. The CDR3, as DNA: TGTGCCAGCAGTCAAGGACAGGGGGCCATGAACACTGAAGCTTTCTTT. J is TRBJ1-1 and V is TRBV27; 11 bases are a match to TRBD1. This CDR3 contains 16 residues. J gave up 0 bases and V 5 bases, and 5 bases lay outside the gene matches. Germline-derived CDR1 and CDR2 are MNHEY and SMNVEV (reference sequence).

This clone was seen just once. This chain uses TRBV6-5 with TRBJ2-7; 9 nucleotides align to TRBD1. V was clipped by 8 bases and J by 4 bases; unmatched bases: 12. This CDR3 comprises 15 residues. Germline V gene lookup returns CDR1 MNHEY and CDR2 SVGAGI. For the CDR3, the DNA is TGTGCCAGCTCTTCCGGGACAGGGCTCGATTACGAGCAGTACTTC. This sequence encodes CASSSGTGLDYEQYF.

The V gene is TRBV29-1, the J gene TRBJ2-7; TRBD1 might be the D (5 bases). The CDR3 is 13 residues long. Germline-derived CDR1 and CDR2 are SQVTM and ANQGSEA. V shed 4 bases and J shed 5 bases, with 15 bases lying between them. Here the CDR3 reads CSVGSRAFDEQYF. The CDR3 region has the DNA TGCAGCGTTGGTAGCAGGGCTTTCGACGAGCAGTACTTC.

This clone was detected once. V is TRBV28 and J is TRBJ1-1; 9 positions match TRBD1. V lost 6 bases, J lost 8 bases, and 1 base stayed unmatched. The germline V gene has CDR1 MDHEN and CDR2 SYDVKM. The CDR3 extends over 11 amino acids. The CDR3 sequence: CASRGTGEAFF. The DNA of the CDR3 is TGTGCCAGCAGGGGGACAGGGGAAGCTTTCTTT. Full variable domain (missing parts from reference TRBV28 and TRBJ1-1): DVKVTQSSRYLVKRTGEKVFLECVQDMDHENMFWYRQDPGLGLRLIYFSYDVKMKEKGDIPEGYSVSREKKERFSLILESASTNQTSMYLCASRGTGEAFFGQGTRLTVV.

The chain is built from TRBV6-1 and TRBJ1-2; D gene unclear. CDR1 MNHNS and CDR2 SASEGT come from the germline V gene. CDR3 length: 13 amino acids. V lost 3 bases to trimming and J lost 1 base, with 6 bases between them. The CDR3 is CASSESGNYGYTF. CDR3 DNA: TGTGCCAGCAGTGAGTCCGGTAACTATGGCTACACCTTC.

The chain has TRBV7-8 and TRBJ1-2, with D possibly being TRBD1 (6 bases). The germline gives CDR1 SGHVS, CDR2 FQNEAQ. V was trimmed by 3 bases and J by 7 bases, leaving 12 bases between them. The CDR3 runs 13 residues. The CDR3 region has the DNA TGTGCCAGCAGCTTTGGACAGCTGGCTGGCTACACCTTC. Protein sequence: CASSFGQLAGYTF.

The chain recombines TRBV5-6 with TRBJ2-7; possible D gene TRBD2, 5 bases. The CDR3 extends over 13 amino acids. Per germline, CDR1 SGHDT and CDR2 YYEEEE. V shed 4 bases and J shed 5 bases, with 13 bases lying between them. The CDR3 sequence is CASSPGMGNEQYF. In DNA form, the CDR3 reads TGTGCCAGCAGCCCGGGAATGGGAAACGAGCAGTACTTC. Supplemented by reference TRBV5-6 and TRBJ2-7, the full variable domain reads DAGVTQSPTHLIKTRGQQVTLRCSPKSGHDTVSWYQQALGQGPQFIFQYYEEEERQRGNFPDRFSGHQFPNYSSELNVNALLLGDSALYLCASSPGMGNEQYFGPGTRLTVT.

This chain links TRBV18 with TRBJ1-4; D uncertain. Germline values: CDR1 KGHSH, CDR2 LQKENI. Between the trimmed V and J ends, which lost 6 bases and 8 bases, there was a span of 16 bases. This CDR3 contains 14 residues. Here the CDR3 reads CASSLAAGQEKLFF. For the CDR3, the DNA is TGTGCCAGCTCCCTGGCAGCGGGTCAGGAAAAACTGTTTTTT.

The J gene is TRBJ2-1, the V gene TRBV7-6, with 7 bases that match TRBD2. Per germline, CDR1 SGHVS and CDR2 FNYEAQ. Trimming at V came to 1 base and at J to 6 bases, leaving 3 bases not matched to a gene. The CDR3 runs to 14 residues. The CDR3 is CASSLGTRANEQFF. DNA for the CDR3: TGTGCCAGCAGCTTAGGGACTAGGGCCAATGAGCAGTTCTTC.

This rearrangement joins TRBV2 to TRBJ1-2; the match to TRBD1 covers 7 bases. After removal of 4 bases from V and 0 bases from J, the junction contained 2 bases not matched to a gene. Germline CDR1 SNHLY, CDR2 FYNNEI. This CDR3 spans 14 amino acids. Here the CDR3 reads CASSAGGPNYGYTF. For the CDR3, the DNA is TGTGCCAGCAGTGCAGGGGGTCCTAACTATGGCTACACCTTC.

This chain joins TRBV20-1 and TRBJ2-5; 10 positions agree with TRBD2. The CDR3 runs to 16 residues. Germline CDR1 is DFQATT and CDR2 is SNEGSKA (reference sequence). Trimming at V came to 3 bases and at J to 5 bases, leaving 12 bases not matched to a gene. This chain's CDR3 is CSASSAGGSFFETQYF. DNA of the CDR3: TGCAGTGCTAGTTCAGCGGGGGGGAGTTTTTTTGAGACCCAGTACTTC.

The rearrangement uses TRBV19 and TRBJ1-1; TRBD1 aligns across 8 bases. V dropped 5 bases and J dropped 4; count of bases not matched to a gene: 6. The CDR3 has 14 amino acids. Per germline, CDR1 LNHDA and CDR2 SQIVND (reference sequence). The CDR3 DNA is TGTGCCAGTAGTCCTTACAGGGGGAGCACTGAAGCTTTCTTT. Translation gives CASSPYRGSTEAFF.

The chain uses TRBV9 and TRBJ2-7; 10 positions agree with TRBD1. Looked up from germline, CDR1 is SGDLS and CDR2 is YYNGEE. The CDR3 is 14 amino acids. V shed 3 bases, J shed 4 bases, and the junction held 4 bases outside the gene matches. The CDR3, as DNA: TGTGCCAGCAGCGACCGGGACAGGGGTTACGAGCAGTACTTC. Protein: CASSDRDRGYEQYF.

The chain is built from TRBV15 and TRBJ1-2, with D unresolved. The CDR3 sequence is 14 residues long. The V gene lost 4 bases and the J gene lost 0 bases, with 9 bases spanning the gap. The germline V gene has CDR1 LNHNV and CDR2 YYDKDF (reference sequence). CDR3 loop: CATSTSPANYGYTF. Written as DNA, the CDR3 is TGTGCCACCAGCACCTCCCCGGCTAACTATGGCTACACCTTC.

The V gene is TRBV20-1, the J gene TRBJ2-6, with D maybe TRBD2 (6 bases). CDR3 length equals 15 residues. Germline CDR1 is DFQATT and CDR2 is SNEGSKA (reference sequence). The V and J ends lost 3 bases and 1 base respectively, with 10 bases between them. CDR3 sequence (DNA): TGCAGTGCTAGTAGCGGTGGTTCTGGGGCCAACGTCCTGACTTTC. This sequence encodes CSASSGGSGANVLTF.

This clone was seen only a few times. The chain employs TRBV5-5 and TRBJ1-1; D is perhaps TRBD1 (5 bases). CDR1 and CDR2 (germline): SGHKS, YYEKEE (reference sequence). This CDR3 is 16 amino acids long. Trimming pared 4 bases from V and 1 base from J, leaving 17 bases between. CDR3 sequence reads: CASSTGAGRGNTEAFF. The CDR3 DNA follows: TGTGCCAGCAGCACCGGGGCAGGGAGGGGGAACACTGAAGCTTTCTTT. The whole variable domain, remainder taken from reference TRBV5-5 and TRBJ1-1, is DAGVTQSPTHLIKTRGQQVTLRCSPISGHKSVSWYQQVLGQGPQFIFQYYEKEERGRGNFPDRFSARQFPNYSSELNVNALLLGDSALYLCASSTGAGRGNTEAFFGQGTRLTVV.

J is TRBJ1-6 and V is TRBV10-2, with unresolved D. This CDR3 has 14 residues. V was cut by 3 bases and J by 6 bases, with 9 bases left in between. Germline V lookup: CDR1 WSHSY, CDR2 SAAADI. CDR3 sequence (DNA): TGCGCCAGCAGTGACGGGGTCGGTAATTCACCCCTCCACTTT. The encoded protein is CASSDGVGNSPLHF.

This chain uses TRBV5-1 with TRBJ2-5; 7 nucleotides agree with TRBD1. This CDR3 has 13 residues. Germline assignment: CDR1 SGHRS and CDR2 YFSETQ. The V gene end was trimmed by 1 base and the J gene end by 7 bases; junction bases not matched to a gene: 4. CDR3 sequence: CASSLTGDATQYF. The CDR3 DNA reads as TGCGCCAGCAGCTTGACAGGGGATGCGACCCAGTACTTC.

This clone was detected only once. This chain connects TRBV4-2 to TRBJ1-5; TRBD1 might be the D (6 bases). V was trimmed by 3 bases and J by 7 bases, leaving 10 bases between them. Looked up from germline, CDR1 is LGHNA and CDR2 is YNFKEQ. CDR3 size: 13 residues. The CDR3 bases are TGTGCCAGCAGCCATGGGGGCGAGCAGCCCCAGCATTTT. Protein sequence: CASSHGGEQPQHF.

The V and J genes are TRBV13 and TRBJ2-7; D might be TRBD1 (6 bases). From germline, CDR1 is PRHDT and CDR2 FYEKMQ (reference sequence). The CDR3 has 14 amino acids. Trimming left V 5 bases short and J 0 bases short, with 11 bases between. The CDR3 loop reads CASSDRDISYEQYF. The CDR3 bases are TGTGCCAGCAGCGACCGGGACATCTCCTACGAGCAGTACTTC.

The rearrangement uses TRBV6-5 and TRBJ2-7; D perhaps matches TRBD1 (7 bases). The CDR3 has 15 residues. Trimming removed 6 bases from V and 3 bases from J, with 18 bases in between. Germline V gene data show CDR1 as MNHEY and CDR2 as SVGAGI. CDR3 in DNA: TGTGCCAGCAGCCACCCTGCGGGACAGATCTACGAGCAGTACTTC. Protein product: CASSHPAGQIYEQYF.

The rearrangement uses TRBV24-1 and TRBJ1-5, with 11 bases fitting TRBD1. V lost 4 bases, J lost 4 bases, and 2 bases stayed unmatched. The CDR3 has 15 residues. The germline CDR1 and CDR2 sequences are KGHDR and SFDVKD. Here the CDR3 reads CATSEGTGGNQPQHF. The DNA for the CDR3 is TGTGCCACCAGTGAAGGGACAGGGGGTAATCAGCCCCAGCATTTT.

The CDR3 loop reads CASSQGSESYEQYF. The CDR3 nucleotides read TGTGCCAGCAGCCAAGGGAGCGAGTCCTACGAGCAGTACTTC. The chain carries TRBV3-1 (or the pseudogene TRBV3-2) and TRBJ2-7; D is uncertain. Germline values: CDR1 LGHDT, CDR2 YNNKEL (reference sequence). Trimming shortened V by 1 base and J by 1 base, and 8 bases separated the two germline ends. This CDR3 region has 14 residues.

The table lists this clone with a few counts. The rearrangement uses TRBV6-6 and TRBJ2-7, with 11 positions matching TRBD1. This CDR3 is 16 amino acids long. With V trimmed by 6 bases and J by 2 bases, 9 bases remained unmatched. Germline CDR1 is MNHNY and CDR2 is SVGAGI (reference sequence). For the CDR3, the DNA is TGTGCCAGCAGCGCTTCGGGACAGGGGGATCCCTACGAGCAGTACTTC. Amino acid sequence: CASSASGQGDPYEQYF.